Shown below are 16 T cell receptor beta chains from a single sample sequenced in a study of OX40 agonist ivuxolimab in advanced cancers. Generated by immunoSEQ multiplex PCR, the TCRdb table keeps only in-frame clones and is missing some. This sample has 50,000 to 60,000 clones, with approximately 90% found just once. The sample in question was CD4+ or CD8+ T cells sorted from blood, obtained in a trial of the OX40 agonist ivuxolimab. The receptors derive from an adult with an advanced solid tumor such as melanoma, head and neck, liver or kidney cancer.

The chain uses TRBV9 and TRBJ1-4; TRBD1 is a possible D gene (6 bases). Germline V CDR1 and CDR2: SGDLS, YYNGEE. This CDR3 is built from 15 residues. The V gene lost 4 bases and the J gene lost 8 bases, with 18 bases spanning the gap. CDR3: CASSPLGGLGEKLFF. CDR3 in DNA: TGTGCCAGCAGCCCACTGGGGGGCCTAGGGGAAAAACTGTTTTTT.

V gene TRBV7-8 combines with J gene TRBJ2-5; a weak D match, TRBD1 (6 bases). This CDR3 region has 15 residues. Germline V lookup: CDR1 SGHVS, CDR2 FQNEAQ. V lost 6 bases and J 0 bases, leaving 14 bases between the germline ends. CDR3 protein: CASRRGGSYQETQYF. Written as DNA, the CDR3 is TGTGCCAGCAGGAGAGGGGGTTCGTACCAAGAGACCCAGTACTTC.

The CDR3 DNA reads as TGCGCCAGCAGCCCGAATAGGGCTTCGGGGACTGAAGCTTTCTTT. Its protein is CASSPNRASGTEAFF. This chain uses TRBV4-1 with TRBJ1-1; D is undetermined. Germline values: CDR1 MGHRA, CDR2 YSYEKL. V was shortened by 4 bases and J by 5 bases, with 17 bases between the two germline ends. CDR3 length: 15 residues.

V usage is TRBV27 and J usage is TRBJ2-3; 12 bases agree with TRBD1. This CDR3 is built from 15 residues. CDR1 and CDR2 (germline): MNHEY, SMNVEV (reference sequence). The V gene end was trimmed by 5 bases and the J gene end by 4 bases; junction bases not matched to a gene: 4. This chain's CDR3 is CASSPGTGGSDTQYF. The CDR3 DNA reads as TGTGCCAGCAGTCCCGGGACAGGGGGCTCAGATACGCAGTATTTT.

The chain carries TRBV27 and TRBJ1-1; perhaps TRBD1 as D (5 bases). Trimming shortened V by 3 bases and J by 4 bases, and 9 bases separated the two germline ends. CDR1 and CDR2 (germline): MNHEY, SMNVEV (reference sequence). This CDR3 region has 13 residues. CDR3 region: CASSFQGGTEAFF. CDR3 coding DNA: TGTGCCAGCAGTTTTCAGGGAGGCACTGAAGCTTTCTTT.

The chain is built from TRBV6-5 and TRBJ2-3; tentative D call: TRBD1 (6 bases). The V gene lost 7 bases and the J gene lost 5 bases, with 13 bases spanning the gap. Germline V lookup: CDR1 MNHEY, CDR2 SVGAGI. The CDR3 covers 13 residues. CDR3 sequence reads: CASTSLQGDTQYF. CDR3 DNA: TGTGCCAGCACGTCGCTACAGGGAGATACGCAGTATTTT.

This clone appeared a single time. V is TRBV4-3 and J is TRBJ2-5; TRBD2 aligns across 11 bases. The CDR3 is made up of 16 amino acids. Per germline, CDR1 LGHNA and CDR2 YSLEER. Trimming at V came to 1 base and at J to 4 bases, leaving 5 bases not matched to a gene. The CDR3 reads CASSQGVAGGPETQYF. The CDR3 DNA is TGCGCCAGCAGCCAAGGGGTAGCGGGGGGGCCAGAGACCCAGTACTTC.

About this clone: One end of the junction does not line up with germline, which may come from a read error. The rearrangement uses TRBV6-5 and TRBJ1-1; D gene uncertain. CDR1 is MNHEY, CDR2 SVGAGI, per germline. CDR3 length: 12 residues. CDR3 region: CASSNSDTEAFF. In nucleotides, the CDR3 is TGTGCCAGCAGTAACTCGGATACTGAAGCTTTCTTT.

The rearrangement uses TRBV30 and TRBJ2-3; tentative D call: TRBD1 (5 bases). This CDR3 is built from 14 residues. The ends were cut back, 2 bases at V and 6 bases at J, with 15 bases in the middle. Germline V lookup: CDR1 GTSNPN, CDR2 SVGIG (reference sequence). The CDR3 region is CAWSLGQGVDTQYF. DNA of the CDR3: TGTGCCTGGAGTCTGGGTCAGGGTGTGGATACGCAGTATTTT.

This chain uses TRBV6-5 with TRBJ2-3; either TRBD1 or TRBD2 may fit D (6 bases each). V was clipped by 5 bases and J by 2 bases, with 11 bases between them. Germline CDR1 is MNHEY and CDR2 is SVGAGI. The CDR3 spans 14 residues. CDR3 DNA sequence: TGTGCCAGCAGTGAAGGGGGGCACACAGATACGCAGTATTTT. This encodes CASSEGGHTDTQYF.

The J gene is TRBJ1-5, the V gene TRBV7-9, with D hard to call. The germline CDR1 and CDR2 sequences are SEHNR and FQNEAQ (reference sequence). The germline V and J ends were trimmed by 4 bases and 7 bases, with 17 bases remaining between them. The CDR3 has 15 residues. CDR3 DNA sequence: TGTGCCAGCAGCTCCGAACATATCCCCGGGCAGCCCCAGCATTTT. It codes for CASSSEHIPGQPQHF.

This chain connects TRBV9 to TRBJ2-2, with D possibly being TRBD1 (8 bases). This CDR3 is 16 amino acids long. Trimming cost V 0 bases and J 6 bases, with 15 bases left between them. From germline, CDR1 is SGDLS and CDR2 YYNGEE. For the CDR3, the DNA is TGTGCCAGCAGCGTAGCACAGGGGGGGCGTGCCGGGGAGCTGTTTTTT. This codes for CASSVAQGGRAGELFF.

The chain recombines TRBV5-1 with TRBJ2-7; the D gene is possibly TRBD2 (6 bases). The germline V gene has CDR1 SGHRS and CDR2 YFSETQ. Trimming took 4 bases from V and 6 from J, leaving 17 bases between them. The CDR3 is 14 amino acids. The DNA of the CDR3 is TGCGCCAGCAGCCCCGGGGACTTTGAGCCCGAGCAGTACTTC. As protein: CASSPGDFEPEQYF.

This chain connects TRBV6-1 to TRBJ2-3, with 7 nucleotides matching TRBD1. The ends lost 4 bases at V and 1 base at J; junction bases unmatched: 8. The germline V gene has CDR1 MNHNS and CDR2 SASEGT. The CDR3 extends over 16 amino acids. The chain's CDR3 is CASSADRARGTDTQYF. The CDR3 DNA sequence: TGTGCCAGCAGTGCTGACAGGGCCAGGGGCACAGATACGCAGTATTTT.

This chain uses TRBV5-1 with TRBJ2-1, with TRBD1 matching 7 bases. With V trimmed by 7 bases and J by 1 base, 11 bases remained unmatched. The CDR3 consists of 16 residues. Germline V gives CDR1 SGHRS, CDR2 YFSETQ. In DNA form, the CDR3 reads TGCGCCAGCGGGCCACAGGGGCCACCGTCCTACAATGAGCAGTTCTTC. It translates to CASGPQGPPSYNEQFF.

This clone was counted a few times. The chain recombines TRBV7-2 with TRBJ1-4; 8 nucleotides match TRBD1. This CDR3 is built from 16 residues. CDR1 is SGHTA, CDR2 FQGNSA, per germline. After removal of 1 base from V and 8 bases from J, the junction contained 9 bases not matched to a gene. The CDR3 DNA follows: TGTGCCAGCAGCTTAGGGGTCGACAGGGGTTACGAAAAACTGTTTTTT. It codes for CASSLGVDRGYEKLFF.